The 32 T cell receptor beta chains reported below all come from one sample, sequenced in a study of technical replicates of blood from a handful of donors. Data came from immunoSEQ multiplex PCR; TCRdb stores just in-frame clones and leaves some out. The sample lists tens of thousands of clones, 91% occurring once. The specimen sequenced was T cells isolated from PBMCs. The receptors derive from a human donor in good health. Some clones in this sample may be carry-over from other donors' samples.

The table lists this clone with a count of one. V and J are TRBV2 and TRBJ1-4; tentative D call: TRBD1 (5 bases). The ends were cut back, 3 bases at V and 3 bases at J, with 8 bases in the middle. The CDR3 loop spans 14 amino acids. From germline, CDR1 is SNHLY and CDR2 FYNNEI. The CDR3 sequence is CASSDRAANEKLFF. The CDR3 DNA reads TGTGCCAGCAGTGACAGGGCAGCTAATGAAAAACTGTTTTTT. The whole variable domain, remainder taken from reference TRBV2 and TRBJ1-4, is EPEVTQTPSHQVTQMGQEVILRCVPISNHLYFYWYRQILGQKVEFLVSFYNNEISEKSEIFDDQFSVERPDGSNFTLKIRSTKLEDSAMYFCASSDRAANEKLFFGSGTQLSVL.

The chain joins TRBV5-1 to TRBJ2-3; D unclear. The CDR3 is 14 amino acids. CDR1 and CDR2 from the germline V gene are SGHRS and YFSETQ. V dropped 5 bases and J dropped 1 base, with 11 bases sitting between them. The CDR3 loop is CASRVATGTDTQYF. In nucleotides, the CDR3 is TGCGCCAGCAGGGTAGCTACCGGCACAGATACGCAGTATTTT.

This rearrangement joins TRBV15 to TRBJ2-3; the D gene is possibly TRBD2 (5 bases). CDR3 size: 14 residues. Per germline, CDR1 LNHNV and CDR2 YYDKDF (reference sequence). V lost 6 bases to trimming and J lost 1 base, with 11 bases between them. The CDR3 sequence is CATSRSGRTDTQYF. DNA for the CDR3: TGTGCCACCAGTAGGAGCGGACGCACAGATACGCAGTATTTT.

This clone was detected a few times. This chain connects TRBV6-5 to TRBJ2-7, with 9 bases lining up with TRBD1. Per germline, CDR1 MNHEY and CDR2 SVGAGI. V shed 4 bases and J 4 bases; nucleotides not matched to a gene: 8. The CDR3 has 15 residues. CDR3 nucleotides: TGTGCCAGCAGTTCACTGGACAGGGGCTATTACGAGCAGTACTTC. Encoded protein: CASSSLDRGYYEQYF.

The J gene is TRBJ2-7, the V gene TRBV5-1, with D tentatively TRBD1 (5 bases). In germline, CDR1 is SGHRS, CDR2 YFSETQ. CDR3 length: 15 residues. Trimming removed 3 bases from V and 4 bases from J, with 17 bases in between. Here the CDR3 reads CASSSTTGSAYEQYF. In nucleotides, the CDR3 is TGCGCCAGCAGCTCGACAACAGGCAGTGCTTACGAGCAGTACTTC.

This clone was found a few times. This chain connects TRBV30 to TRBJ1-1; perhaps TRBD1 as D (6 bases). V lost 0 bases and J 5 bases, leaving 19 bases between the germline ends. The CDR3 sequence is 16 residues long. The germline V gene encodes CDR1 GTSNPN and CDR2 SVGIG (reference sequence). The chain's CDR3 is CAWSVMARGPGTEAFF. The CDR3 coding sequence is TGTGCCTGGAGTGTAATGGCCAGGGGCCCGGGAACTGAAGCTTTCTTT.

The chain uses TRBV6-5 and TRBJ1-5, with D perhaps TRBD1 (6 bases). Germline loops: CDR1 MNHEY, CDR2 SVGAGI. There are 15 residues in the CDR3. Between the trimmed V and J ends, which lost 3 bases and 1 base, there was a span of 10 bases. In DNA, the CDR3 is TGTGCCAGCAGTTATACAGGGCCCAGCAATCAGCCCCAGCATTTT. Encoded protein: CASSYTGPSNQPQHF.

The chain carries TRBV7-9 and TRBJ2-1, with unresolved D. CDR3 length equals 15 residues. Trimming cost V 3 bases and J 3 bases, with 12 bases left between them. The V gene's germline CDR1 is SEHNR and CDR2 FQNEAQ (reference sequence). The CDR3 nucleotides are TGTGCCAGCAGCTTTGTCGGGTCCTACTACAATGAGCAGTTCTTC. Its protein product is CASSFVGSYYNEQFF.

This clone was picked up one time. This chain uses TRBV7-9 with TRBJ1-1; TRBD1 might be the D (6 bases). Trimming took 1 base from V and 8 from J, leaving 23 bases between them. The CDR3 runs to 17 residues. Germline CDR1 reads SEHNR; CDR2 reads FQNEAQ (reference sequence). CDR3 DNA: TGTGCCAGCAGCTTAGTGGGGGCAGGGGCTGGCGGTCTAGAAGCTTTCTTT. It specifies CASSLVGAGAGGLEAFF.

The V call is TRBV27, the J call TRBJ2-2; D not resolved. In germline, CDR1 is MNHEY, CDR2 SMNVEV (reference sequence). The CDR3 totals 15 residues. Trimming stripped 3 bases from V and 5 bases from J, with 13 bases between. The DNA for the CDR3 is TGTGCCAGCAGTTTCAACTCGATGGTTACCGGGGAGCTGTTTTTT. Its protein product is CASSFNSMVTGELFF.

To note about this clone: The sample carries other DNA sequences with the same CDR3. The CDR3 spells CACLGGGNTEAFF. CDR3 nucleotide sequence: TGTGCCTGTCTCGGGGGGGGGAACACTGAAGCTTTCTTT. The chain has TRBV30 and TRBJ1-1; TRBD1 is a possible D gene (5 bases). With 6 bases removed from V and 1 base from J, the gap between germline ends came to 12 bases. CDR3 length equals 13 residues. Germline V gene lookup returns CDR1 GTSNPN and CDR2 SVGIG (reference sequence).

Regarding this clone: Sequence at one end of the junction differs from germline and may be a read error. The chain combines TRBV7-7 with TRBJ2-7; 7 positions match TRBD2. CDR1 and CDR2 (germline): SSHAT, FNYEAQ (reference sequence). The CDR3 runs 15 residues. This chain's CDR3 is CASSTGAGEAYEQYF. The CDR3 nucleotides read TGTGCTAGCAGCACCGGCGCGGGAGAAGCCTACGAGCAGTACTTC.

This clone was recorded once. The chain employs TRBV4-1 and TRBJ2-7; TRBD2 matches at 8 bases. The CDR3 sequence is 16 residues long. The germline gives CDR1 MGHRA, CDR2 YSYEKL. J gave up 2 bases and V 4 bases, and 10 bases lay outside the gene matches. Here the CDR3 reads CASSLGGRGATYEQYF. The CDR3 DNA reads TGCGCCAGCAGCCTGGGAGGGCGGGGGGCAACCTACGAGCAGTACTTC.

V is TRBV10-3 and J is TRBJ2-5, with a tentative D call TRBD2 (5 bases). Trimming cost V 0 bases and J 5 bases, with 13 bases left between them. Germline CDR1 and CDR2: ENHRY and SYGVKD. The CDR3 covers 15 residues. CDR3 region: CAISESSPPGETQYF. Here the CDR3 DNA reads TGTGCCATCAGTGAGTCGAGCCCTCCGGGGGAGACCCAGTACTTC.

This chain connects TRBV19 to TRBJ2-7; TRBD2 might be the D (5 bases). CDR1 and CDR2 from the germline V gene are LNHDA and SQIVND (reference sequence). Deletions cut 6 bases from V and 4 bases from J, with 16 bases between. The CDR3 extends over 14 amino acids. The CDR3 spells CASSLRTGNYEQYF. CDR3 nucleotide sequence: TGTGCCAGTAGCCTTAGGACTGGGAATTACGAGCAGTACTTC.

This clone appeared a single time. The chain joins TRBV9 to TRBJ1-2; D is perhaps TRBD1 (5 bases). Germline assignment: CDR1 SGDLS and CDR2 YYNGEE. This CDR3 has 14 amino acids. Between the trimmed V and J ends, which lost 3 bases and 7 bases, there was a span of 16 bases. The CDR3 DNA sequence: TGTGCCAGCAGCGCCGGGGGGGTATCCGGTGGCTACACCTTC. This codes for CASSAGGVSGGYTF.

On this clone: A junction end diverges from the germline sequence, so it may reflect a read error. The chain links TRBV7-9 to TRBJ2-7; weak D call: TRBD2 (6 bases). There are 12 residues in the CDR3. CDR1 is SEHNR, CDR2 FQNEAQ, per germline (reference sequence). Here the CDR3 DNA reads TGTGCCAGCAGACGAACCGGGACTGAAATGAACTTC. Its translation is CASRRTGTEMNF.

The V and J genes are TRBV11-2 and TRBJ1-2; unclear D gene. V was clipped by 4 bases and J by 8 bases, with 14 bases between them. CDR3 length: 13 residues. CDR1 and CDR2 (germline): SGHAT, FQNNGV. The CDR3 sequence is CASSSGLEDGYTF. The CDR3 coding sequence is TGTGCCAGCAGCTCCGGACTTGAGGACGGCTACACCTTC.

The rearrangement joins TRBV19 to TRBJ2-7, with D perhaps TRBD2 (5 bases). The CDR3 covers 14 residues. V lost 6 bases to trimming and J lost 5 bases, with 17 bases between them. Germline V gene data show CDR1 as LNHDA and CDR2 as SQIVND (reference sequence). The CDR3 bases are TGTGCCAGTAGCCTATGGACGGGGTCAAACGAGCAGTACTTC. This codes for CASSLWTGSNEQYF.

J is TRBJ1-1 and V is TRBV14; 7 nucleotides align to TRBD1. Germline CDR1 SGHDN, CDR2 FVKESK. The CDR3 contains 13 residues. With V trimmed by 4 bases and J by 1 base, 0 bases remained unmatched. The CDR3 here is CASSRQGNTEAFF. CDR3 DNA sequence: TGTGCCAGCAGCCGACAGGGGAACACTGAAGCTTTCTTT. Together with reference TRBV14 and TRBJ1-1, the CDR3 gives the full variable domain: EAGVTQFPSHSVIEKGQTVTLRCDPISGHDNLYWYRRVMGKEIKFLLHFVKESKQDESGMPNNRFLAERTGGTYSTLKVQPAELEDSGVYFCASSRQGNTEAFFGQGTRLTVV.

This chain connects TRBV11-3 to TRBJ2-7, with 9 nucleotides matching TRBD1. The ends lost 6 bases at V and 3 bases at J; junction bases unmatched: 12. Per the germline V gene, CDR1 is SGHNT and CDR2 is YENEEA. The length of the CDR3 is 16 residues. CDR3 loop: CASSLPPGTGFYEQYF. CDR3 bases: TGTGCCAGCAGTCTCCCTCCCGGGACAGGGTTCTACGAGCAGTACTTC.

The chain uses TRBV11-1 and TRBJ1-1; D possibly corresponds to TRBD1 (6 bases). Germline lookup yields CDR1 SGHAT and CDR2 FQDESV (reference sequence). The CDR3 spans 13 residues. V lost 4 bases to trimming and J lost 7 bases, with 13 bases between them. CDR3 sequence (DNA): TGTGCCAGCAGCTCGCTCACAGGGATTGAAGCTTTCTTT. It codes for CASSSLTGIEAFF.

Points on this clone: At one of its ends the junction is not consistent with the germline gene, which may arise from a read error. The CDR3 loop is CASSLGTMQKTDTQYF. Written as DNA, the CDR3 is TGTGCCAGCAGCCTCGGGACTATGCAAAAAACAGACACGCAGTATTTT. This chain connects TRBV11-3 to TRBJ2-3, with 7 positions matching TRBD2. The length of the CDR3 is 16 residues. Germline CDR1 SGHNT, CDR2 YENEEA.

The genes are TRBV30 and TRBJ1-1, with 7 bases identical to TRBD1. Germline values: CDR1 GTSNPN, CDR2 SVGIG (reference sequence). The ends lost 4 bases at V and 0 bases at J; junction bases unmatched: 2. The CDR3 is 13 residues long. CDR3: CAWMGQMNTEAFF. CDR3 sequence (DNA): TGTGCCTGGATGGGACAGATGAACACTGAAGCTTTCTTT. Full variable domain (rest looked up from reference TRBV30 and TRBJ1-1): SQTIHQWPATLVQPVGSPLSLECTVEGTSNPNLYWYRQAAGRGLQLLFYSVGIGQISSEVPQNLSASRPQDRQFILSSKKLLLSDSGFYLCAWMGQMNTEAFFGQGTRLTVV.

The V call is TRBV19, the J call TRBJ2-1, with D possibly matching TRBD2 (5 bases). The CDR3 is 14 residues long. V was cut by 5 bases and J by 2 bases, with 10 bases left in between. CDR1 LNHDA and CDR2 SQIVND come from the germline V gene (reference sequence). The CDR3 region is CASSPGGTYNEQFF. The CDR3 DNA reads as TGTGCCAGTAGTCCAGGAGGCACCTACAATGAGCAGTTCTTC.

The chain is built from TRBV11-3 and TRBJ2-7, with TRBD2 as a possible D gene (5 bases). CDR3 size: 14 residues. V lost 2 bases to trimming and J lost 2 bases, with 10 bases between them. The V gene's germline CDR1 is SGHNT and CDR2 YENEEA. The CDR3 loop reads CASSLIDYPYEQYF. CDR3 DNA: TGTGCCAGCAGCTTAATTGACTACCCCTACGAGCAGTACTTC.

This sequence joins TRBV7-2 and TRBJ2-7; D uncertain. V shed 1 base and J shed 6 bases, with 13 bases lying between them. The CDR3 runs 14 residues. CDR1 and CDR2 from the germline V gene are SGHTA and FQGNSA. The CDR3 DNA is TGTGCCAGCAGCTTAGGCCCGAGGTCGGGCGAGCAGTACTTC. Translation gives CASSLGPRSGEQYF.

The chain combines TRBV28 with TRBJ1-4; no firm D call. Germline V lookup: CDR1 MDHEN, CDR2 SYDVKM. There are 13 residues in the CDR3. Trimming took off 3 bases at V and 7 bases at J, with 9 bases between the two ends. CDR3 sequence reads: CASSFAGFEKLFF. Here the CDR3 DNA reads TGTGCCAGCAGTTTTGCGGGTTTTGAAAAACTGTTTTTT.

This clone was seen a single time. The chain recombines TRBV11-3 with TRBJ1-1, with a weak D call TRBD1 (5 bases). The germline V gene encodes CDR1 SGHNT and CDR2 YENEEA. Trimming took 2 bases from V and 4 from J, leaving 8 bases between them. The CDR3 contains 13 residues. As DNA, the CDR3 is TGTGCCAGCAGCTTATCCAGGGCCACTGAAGCTTTCTTT. Its protein product is CASSLSRATEAFF.

J is TRBJ2-5 and V is TRBV11-2; D is unclear. The V end lost 1 base, the J end lost 6 bases, and 12 bases lay between the germline ends. CDR3 length: 14 amino acids. Germline V gives CDR1 SGHAT, CDR2 FQNNGV. CDR3 residues: CASSLAVGLQTQYF. The CDR3 bases are TGTGCCAGCAGCTTAGCTGTGGGCTTACAGACCCAGTACTTC.

The rearrangement uses TRBV10-1 and TRBJ2-2; 11 bases match TRBD1. Germline values: CDR1 WNHNN, CDR2 SYGVQD (reference sequence). The J segment lost 4 bases and the V segment lost 6 bases, leaving 1 base of the junction unmatched. This CDR3 is built from 14 residues. CDR3 coding DNA: TGCGCCAGCAGGGGGACAGGGGGCACCGGGGAGCTGTTTTTT. Encoded protein: CASRGTGGTGELFF.

J is TRBJ1-2 and V is TRBV5-6; 9 bases align to TRBD1. V was pared by 2 bases and J by 5 bases, with 7 bases of the junction left unmatched. Germline V gene sequence: CDR1 SGHDT, CDR2 YYEEEE. This CDR3 region has 15 residues. For the CDR3, the DNA is TGTGCCAGCAGCTTTGGTGGACAGGGGCGATATGGCTACACCTTC. It codes for CASSFGGQGRYGYTF.